This T cell receptor (beta chain) was documented in a study of molecular identifiers for immune sequencing clone quantification. Overall study findings and caveats: Clones that had above 20 RNA copies took up over 97% of effector molecules but under 1% in naive cells.

Listed TCR primers, together with previously described methods, were used for the bulk TCR libraries. TCRdb called the PCR reads again in MiXCR, with one record for every CDR3 protein. The sample carries about 630,000 distinct CDR3 sequences, 25% recorded once. Comment on this clonotype: The antigen is undetermined.

As CD8+CD4-CCR7+CD45RA+ cells, naive CD8 T cells were sorted. The V gene's germline CDR1 is SGHNT and CDR2 YYREEE (reference sequence). The V and J ends lost 4 bases and 4 bases respectively, with 14 bases between them. The CDR3 consists of 15 residues. The V gene is TRBV5-4, the J gene TRBJ2-2, with D perhaps TRBD2 (5 bases). The sample consisted of naive CD8+ T cells from blood, with Jurkat cell RNA spiked in. Subset reported: FACS-sorted CD8+CD4-CCR7+CD45RA+ naive T cells. The source is a human donor in good health. Some libraries in this study had Jurkat cell RNA spiked in. The CDR3 sequence: CASSGGPTSTGELFF. DNA for the CDR3: TGTGCCAGCAGCGGAGGACCTACTAGCACCGGGGAGCTGTTTTTT.